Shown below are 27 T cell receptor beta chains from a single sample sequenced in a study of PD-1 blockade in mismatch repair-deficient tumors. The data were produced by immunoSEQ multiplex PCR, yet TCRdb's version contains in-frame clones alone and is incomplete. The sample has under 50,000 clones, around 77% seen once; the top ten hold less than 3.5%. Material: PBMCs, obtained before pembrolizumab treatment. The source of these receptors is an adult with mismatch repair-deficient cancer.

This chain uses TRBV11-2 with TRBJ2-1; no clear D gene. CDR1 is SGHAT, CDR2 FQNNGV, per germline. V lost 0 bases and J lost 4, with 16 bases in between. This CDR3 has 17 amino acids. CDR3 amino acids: CASSLDQWIAGYNEQFF. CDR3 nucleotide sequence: TGTGCCAGCAGCTTAGATCAATGGATAGCTGGGTACAATGAGCAGTTCTTC.

The CDR3 coding sequence is TGTGCCAGCAGCCCTCCGGTACAGGCCTACAATGAGCAGTTCTTC. It specifies CASSPPVQAYNEQFF. This chain connects TRBV7-9 to TRBJ2-1; TRBD1 is a possible D gene (5 bases). The CDR3 has 15 residues. Germline V CDR1 and CDR2: SEHNR, FQNEAQ (reference sequence). V lost 5 bases and J lost 2, with 13 bases in between.

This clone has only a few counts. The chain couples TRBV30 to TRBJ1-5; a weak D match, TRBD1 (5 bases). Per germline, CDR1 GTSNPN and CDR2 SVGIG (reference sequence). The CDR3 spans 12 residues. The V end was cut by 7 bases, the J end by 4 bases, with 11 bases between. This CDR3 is CALGEANQPQHF. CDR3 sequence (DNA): TGTGCCTTGGGGGAGGCGAATCAGCCCCAGCATTTT.

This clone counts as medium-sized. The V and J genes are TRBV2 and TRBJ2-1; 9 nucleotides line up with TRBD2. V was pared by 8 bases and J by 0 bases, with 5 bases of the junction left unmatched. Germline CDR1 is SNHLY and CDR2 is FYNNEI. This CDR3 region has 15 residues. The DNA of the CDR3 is TGTGCCAGCGCCAGACTAGCGGCCTCCTACAATGAGCAGTTCTTC. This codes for CASARLAASYNEQFF.

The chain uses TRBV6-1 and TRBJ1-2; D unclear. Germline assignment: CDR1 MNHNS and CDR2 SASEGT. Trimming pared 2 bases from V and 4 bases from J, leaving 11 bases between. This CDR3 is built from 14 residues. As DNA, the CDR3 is TGTGCCAGCAGTGAACGTTGGGTTACCTATGGCTACACCTTC. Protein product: CASSERWVTYGYTF.

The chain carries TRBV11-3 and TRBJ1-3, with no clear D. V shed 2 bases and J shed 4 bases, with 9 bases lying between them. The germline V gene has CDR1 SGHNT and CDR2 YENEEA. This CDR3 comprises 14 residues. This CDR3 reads CASSLMGSGNTIYF. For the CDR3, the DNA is TGTGCCAGCAGCTTAATGGGGTCGGGAAACACCATATATTTT.

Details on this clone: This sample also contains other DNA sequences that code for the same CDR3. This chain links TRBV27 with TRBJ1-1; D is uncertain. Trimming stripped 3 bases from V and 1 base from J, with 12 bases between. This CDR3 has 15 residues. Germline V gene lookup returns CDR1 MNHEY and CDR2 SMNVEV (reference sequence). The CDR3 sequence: CASSLSQMGNTEAFF. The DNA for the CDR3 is TGTGCCAGCAGTTTGTCCCAGATGGGGAACACTGAAGCTTTCTTT.

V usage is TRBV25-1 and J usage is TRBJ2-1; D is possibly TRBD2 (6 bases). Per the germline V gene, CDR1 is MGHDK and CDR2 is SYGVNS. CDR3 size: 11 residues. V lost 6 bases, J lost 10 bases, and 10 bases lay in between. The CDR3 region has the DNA TGTGCCAGCAGAACTAGCAGCGAGCAGTTCTTC. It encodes CASRTSSEQFF.

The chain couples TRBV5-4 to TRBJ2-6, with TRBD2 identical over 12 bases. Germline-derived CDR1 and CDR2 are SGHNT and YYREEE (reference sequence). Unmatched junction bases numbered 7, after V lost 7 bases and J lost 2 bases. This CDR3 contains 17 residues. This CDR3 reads CASYSRTSGTGANVLTF. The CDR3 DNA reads TGTGCCAGCTATTCTCGGACTAGCGGGACTGGGGCCAACGTCCTGACTTTC.

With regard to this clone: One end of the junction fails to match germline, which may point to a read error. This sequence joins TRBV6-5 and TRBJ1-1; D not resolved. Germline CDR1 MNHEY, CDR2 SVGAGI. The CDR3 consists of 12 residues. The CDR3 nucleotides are TGTGCCAGCAGTTACTCCAACAGTGAAGCTTTCTTT. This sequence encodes CASSYSNSEAFF.

The CDR3 loop reads CASSQEEHLEAFF. CDR3 sequence (DNA): TGTGCCAGCAGCCAAGAGGAGCACCTTGAAGCTTTCTTT. The rearrangement uses TRBV14 and TRBJ1-1; D not certain. The V end was cut by 0 bases, the J end by 7 bases, with 9 bases between. Germline CDR1 is SGHDN and CDR2 is FVKESK. This CDR3 is 13 amino acids long.

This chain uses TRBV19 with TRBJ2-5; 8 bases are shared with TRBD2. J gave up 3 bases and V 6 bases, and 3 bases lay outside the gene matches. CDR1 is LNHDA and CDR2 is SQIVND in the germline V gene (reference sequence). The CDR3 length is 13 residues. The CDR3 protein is CASRGLEEETQYF. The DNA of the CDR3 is TGTGCCAGTAGGGGACTAGAGGAAGAGACCCAGTACTTC.

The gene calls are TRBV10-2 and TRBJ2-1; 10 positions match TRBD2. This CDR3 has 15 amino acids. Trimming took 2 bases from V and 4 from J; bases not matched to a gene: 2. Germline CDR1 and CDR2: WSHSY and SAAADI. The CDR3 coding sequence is TGCGCCAGCAGTGAGCAAGCGGGAGGGTACAATGAGCAGTTCTTC. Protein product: CASSEQAGGYNEQFF.

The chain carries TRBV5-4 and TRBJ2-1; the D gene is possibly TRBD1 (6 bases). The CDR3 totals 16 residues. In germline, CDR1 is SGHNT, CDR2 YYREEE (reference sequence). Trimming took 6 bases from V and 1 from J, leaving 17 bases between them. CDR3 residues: CASNEQGPRSYNEQFF. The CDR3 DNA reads TGTGCCAGCAATGAACAGGGCCCAAGGTCCTACAATGAGCAGTTCTTC.

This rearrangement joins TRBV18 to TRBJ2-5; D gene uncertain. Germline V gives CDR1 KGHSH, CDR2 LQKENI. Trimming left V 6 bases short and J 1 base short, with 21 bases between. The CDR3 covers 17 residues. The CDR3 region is CASSPIDGRRAQETQYF. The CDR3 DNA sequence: TGTGCCAGCTCGCCCATTGATGGCCGAAGGGCCCAAGAGACCCAGTACTTC. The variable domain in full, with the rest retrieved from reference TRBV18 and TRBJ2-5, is NAGVMQNPRHLVRRRGQEARLRCSPMKGHSHVYWYRQLPEEGLKFMVYLQKENIIDESGMPKERFSAEFPKEGPSILRIQQVVRGDSAAYFCASSPIDGRRAQETQYFGPGTRLLVL.

CDR3 bases: TGTGCCAGCTCATCTTCAATTAAACAGGCGTCCGGGGAGCTGTTTTTT. As protein: CASSSSIKQASGELFF. The chain links TRBV18 to TRBJ2-2; a possible D gene is TRBD1 (5 bases). The CDR3 is made up of 16 amino acids. Trimming left V 5 bases short and J 6 bases short, with 19 bases between. Germline V gene sequence: CDR1 KGHSH, CDR2 LQKENI.

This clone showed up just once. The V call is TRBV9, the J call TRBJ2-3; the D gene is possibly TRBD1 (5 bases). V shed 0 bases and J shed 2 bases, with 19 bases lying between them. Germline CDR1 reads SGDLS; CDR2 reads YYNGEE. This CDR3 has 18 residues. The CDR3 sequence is CASSVGTLRLVNTDTQYF. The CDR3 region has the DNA TGTGCCAGCAGCGTAGGGACACTCAGGCTCGTTAACACAGATACGCAGTATTTT.

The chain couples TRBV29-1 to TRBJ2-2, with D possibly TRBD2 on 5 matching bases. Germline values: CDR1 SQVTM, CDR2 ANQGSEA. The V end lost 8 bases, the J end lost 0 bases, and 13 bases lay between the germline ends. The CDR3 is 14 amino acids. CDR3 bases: TGCAGCTCCTCCGGGGAAACGAACACCGGGGAGCTGTTTTTT. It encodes CSSSGETNTGELFF.

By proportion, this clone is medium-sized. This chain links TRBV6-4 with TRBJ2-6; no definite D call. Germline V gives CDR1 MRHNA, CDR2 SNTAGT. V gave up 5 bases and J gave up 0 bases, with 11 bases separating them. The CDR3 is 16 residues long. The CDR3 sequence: CASSSDGSSGANVLTF. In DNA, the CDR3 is TGTGCCAGCAGTTCAGACGGTTCCTCTGGGGCCAACGTCCTGACTTTC.

The CDR3 DNA reads as TGTGCCAGCAGGGGGAGGTGGGGGTACCAAGAGACCCAGTACTTC. Protein product: CASRGRWGYQETQYF. The V and J genes are TRBV5-6 and TRBJ2-5, with a possible D match to TRBD2 (6 bases). The CDR3 has 15 residues. Germline V gene lookup returns CDR1 SGHDT and CDR2 YYEEEE. V shed 5 bases and J shed 0 bases, with 14 bases lying between them. The complete variable domain, with remaining parts taken from reference TRBV5-6 and TRBJ2-5, reads DAGVTQSPTHLIKTRGQQVTLRCSPKSGHDTVSWYQQALGQGPQFIFQYYEEEERQRGNFPDRFSGHQFPNYSSELNVNALLLGDSALYLCASRGRWGYQETQYFGPGTRLLVL.

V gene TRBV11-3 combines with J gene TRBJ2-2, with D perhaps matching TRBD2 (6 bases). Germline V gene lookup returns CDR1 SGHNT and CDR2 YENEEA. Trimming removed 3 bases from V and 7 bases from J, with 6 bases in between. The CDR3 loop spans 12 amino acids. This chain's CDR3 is CASSLDYGELFF. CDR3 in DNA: TGTGCCAGCAGCTTGGACTACGGGGAGCTGTTTTTT. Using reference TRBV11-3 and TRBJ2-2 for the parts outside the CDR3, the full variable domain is EAGVVQSPRYKIIEKKQPVAFWCNPISGHNTLYWYLQNLGQGPELLIRYENEEAVDDSQLPKDRFSAERLKGVDSTLKIQPAELGDSAVYLCASSLDYGELFFGEGSRLTVL.

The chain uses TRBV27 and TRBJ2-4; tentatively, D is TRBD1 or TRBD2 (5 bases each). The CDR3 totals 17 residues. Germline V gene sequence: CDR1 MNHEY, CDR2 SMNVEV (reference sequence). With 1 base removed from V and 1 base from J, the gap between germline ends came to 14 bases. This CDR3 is CASSLYPGLRAKNIQYF. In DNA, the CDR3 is TGTGCCAGCAGTTTATATCCGGGGCTGCGGGCCAAAAACATTCAGTACTTC.

In nucleotides, the CDR3 is TGTGCCAGCAGCTCCTCAGTTCAGGGATTTGGAAACACCATATATTTT. Amino acid sequence: CASSSSVQGFGNTIYF. This rearrangement joins TRBV9 to TRBJ1-3; maybe TRBD1 (5 bases). This CDR3 has 16 amino acids. Trimming cost V 4 bases and J 3 bases, with 17 bases left between them. Germline assignment: CDR1 SGDLS and CDR2 YYNGEE.

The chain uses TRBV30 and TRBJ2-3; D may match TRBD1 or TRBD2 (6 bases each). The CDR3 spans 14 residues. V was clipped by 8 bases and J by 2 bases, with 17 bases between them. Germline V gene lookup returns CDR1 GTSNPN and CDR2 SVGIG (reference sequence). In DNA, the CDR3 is TGTGCCAGTAAAGTTTGGGGGGCCACAGATACGCAGTATTTT. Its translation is CASKVWGATDTQYF.

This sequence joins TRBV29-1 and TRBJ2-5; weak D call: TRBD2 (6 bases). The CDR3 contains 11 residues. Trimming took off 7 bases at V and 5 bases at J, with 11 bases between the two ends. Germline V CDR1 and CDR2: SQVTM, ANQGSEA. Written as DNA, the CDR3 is TGCAGCGGTGGCGGGGTGGAGACCCAGTACTTC. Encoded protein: CSGGGVETQYF.

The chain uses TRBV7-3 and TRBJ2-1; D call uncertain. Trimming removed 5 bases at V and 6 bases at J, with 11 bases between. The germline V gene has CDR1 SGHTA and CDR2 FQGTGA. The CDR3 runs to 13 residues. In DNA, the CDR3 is TGTGCCAGCAGCCCTAGTCTTGGCAATGAGCAGTTCTTC. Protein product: CASSPSLGNEQFF.

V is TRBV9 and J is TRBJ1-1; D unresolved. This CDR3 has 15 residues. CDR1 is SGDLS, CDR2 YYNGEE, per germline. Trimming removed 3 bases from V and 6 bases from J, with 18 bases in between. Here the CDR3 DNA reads TGTGCCAGCAGCGGTGGGGTTATGTTCTCTTCTGAAGCTTTCTTT. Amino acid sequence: CASSGGVMFSSEAFF.